One T cell receptor beta chain is described in this entry. What it binds is not known. This sample is part of a study of cytomegalovirus exposure and HLA in healthy donors. Study-wide points: Presence/absence analyses assumed roughly uniform sequencing depth across donors, which may not hold. There were reportedly fewer N-insertions in an Asian-associated ancestry cluster than the roughly 670-donor mean, in a later analysis.

In the PCR, 60 Vbeta and 13 Jbeta primers were used. Authors' analysis steps: Per a later analysis, the number of unique TCR beta chains was approximately 73 million, of which roughly 10 million were shared. Libraries were prepared by immunoSEQ multiplex PCR; TCRdb keeps only in-frame clonotypes and omits some of them. V and J calls and clone size come straight from that table; D and trimming were deduced from the DNA. The top ten hold around 2.7% of the sample, which has about 200,000 clones, 80% to 85% seen once. The sample comprised PBMCs. This sequence was found in a woman between 40 and 55 years old in good health and CMV-seronegative.

DNA of the CDR3: TGTGCCAGTAGTATAGGGCTTAACTATGGCTACACCTTC. Protein sequence: CASSIGLNYGYTF. The chain has TRBV19 and TRBJ1-2; D is unresolved. The V and J ends lost 1 base and 1 base respectively, with 4 bases between them. The CDR3 has 13 amino acids. CDR1 and CDR2 from the germline V gene are LNHDA and SQIVND (reference sequence).